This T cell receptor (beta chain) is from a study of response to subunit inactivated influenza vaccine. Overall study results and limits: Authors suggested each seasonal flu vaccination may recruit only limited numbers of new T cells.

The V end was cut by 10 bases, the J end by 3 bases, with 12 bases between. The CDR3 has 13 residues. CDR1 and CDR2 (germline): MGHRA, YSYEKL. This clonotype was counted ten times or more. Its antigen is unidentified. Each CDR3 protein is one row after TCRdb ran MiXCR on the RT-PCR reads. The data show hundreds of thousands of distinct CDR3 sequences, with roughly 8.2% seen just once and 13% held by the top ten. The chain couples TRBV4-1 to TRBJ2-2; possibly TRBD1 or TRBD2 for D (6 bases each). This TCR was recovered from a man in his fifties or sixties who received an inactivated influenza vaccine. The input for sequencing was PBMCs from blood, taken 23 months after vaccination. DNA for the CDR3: TGCGCCACCCGGGGGCCATACACCGGGGAGCTGTTTTTT. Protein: CATRGPYTGELFF.